The 10 T cell receptor beta chains given below trace back to one sample, sequenced in a study of T cell responses to AZD1222 COVID-19 vaccine. Some clones are missing from TCRdb's copy, which holds only in-frame ones; the method was immunoSEQ multiplex PCR. Of roughly 120,000 clones in the sample, over 75% are singletons; the top ten hold 7.5%. The source was peripheral blood, collected on day 0 of AZD1222 vaccination. These receptors were collected from an adult in good health.

The CDR3 is CASSLILQPQHF. The CDR3 nucleotides read TGTGCCAGTAGTTTGATACTTCAGCCCCAGCATTTT. The gene calls are TRBV19 and TRBJ1-5; no reliable D call. The germline V gene has CDR1 LNHDA and CDR2 SQIVND (reference sequence). This CDR3 spans 12 amino acids. The V and J ends lost 5 bases and 6 bases respectively, with 8 bases between them. Variable domain in full (rest from reference TRBV19 and TRBJ1-5): DGGITQSPKYLFRKEGQNVTLSCEQNLNHDAMYWYRQDPGQGLRLIYYSQIVNDFQKGDIAEGYSVSREKKESFPLTVTSAQKNPTAFYLCASSLILQPQHFGDGTRLSIL.

This clone was counted a single time. The J gene is TRBJ1-5, the V gene TRBV7-2; TRBD1 is a possible D gene (6 bases). CDR3 length: 13 residues. Trimming left V 3 bases short and J 4 bases short, with 7 bases between. The germline CDR1 and CDR2 sequences are SGHTA and FQGNSA. CDR3 in amino acids: CASSLDRNQPQHF. The CDR3, as DNA: TGTGCCAGCAGCTTGGACAGAAATCAGCCCCAGCATTTT. Supplemented by reference TRBV7-2 and TRBJ1-5, the full variable domain reads GAGVSQSPSNKVTEKGKDVELRCDPISGHTALYWYRQSLGQGLEFLIYFQGNSAPDKSGLPSDRFSAERTGGSVSTLTIQRTQQEDSAVYLCASSLDRNQPQHFGDGTRLSIL.

The V and J genes are TRBV3-1 (or the pseudogene TRBV3-2) and TRBJ1-3; a possible D gene is TRBD1 (5 bases). The V end was cut by 0 bases, the J end by 0 bases, with 12 bases between. The germline gives CDR1 LGHDT, CDR2 YNNKEL (reference sequence). The CDR3 is 17 amino acids. CDR3 bases: TGTGCCAGCAGCCAAGATCCGGGACCCCGCTCTGGAAACACCATATATTTT. It specifies CASSQDPGPRSGNTIYF.

The chain joins TRBV13 to TRBJ2-7; tentative D call: TRBD1 (6 bases). V was clipped by 8 bases and J by 5 bases, with 13 bases between them. Germline assignment: CDR1 PRHDT and CDR2 FYEKMQ (reference sequence). This CDR3 spans 12 amino acids. CDR3: CASGTQRDEQYF. DNA for the CDR3: TGTGCCAGCGGGACACAGCGTGACGAGCAGTACTTC.

This clone occurred once. The V gene is TRBV5-4, the J gene TRBJ2-5, with D tentatively TRBD1 (6 bases). Germline values: CDR1 SGHNT, CDR2 YYREEE (reference sequence). The V gene lost 4 bases and the J gene lost 0 bases, with 13 bases spanning the gap. This CDR3 region has 15 residues. The chain's CDR3 is CASSPRGQYQETQYF. The CDR3 nucleotides are TGTGCCAGCAGCCCGCGAGGACAGTACCAAGAGACCCAGTACTTC.

The chain joins TRBV7-7 to TRBJ1-5; D unresolved. In germline, CDR1 is SSHAT, CDR2 FNYEAQ (reference sequence). The CDR3 is 12 residues long. Trimming pared 2 bases from V and 10 bases from J, leaving 9 bases between. The CDR3 DNA is TGTGCCAGCAGCTTATCCAGGACCCCCCAGCATTTT. Its translation: CASSLSRTPQHF.

The V gene is TRBV5-5, the J gene TRBJ1-1; no definite D call. V gave up 1 base and J gave up 7 bases, with 5 bases separating them. This CDR3 region has 11 residues. In germline, CDR1 is SGHKS, CDR2 YYEKEE (reference sequence). CDR3 region: CASSLYGEAFF. CDR3 DNA: TGTGCCAGCAGCTTGTACGGTGAAGCTTTCTTT.

V is TRBV9 and J is TRBJ1-1; D ambiguous. The CDR3 covers 15 residues. The V and J ends lost 0 bases and 3 bases respectively, with 12 bases between them. Germline CDR1 is SGDLS and CDR2 is YYNGEE. CDR3 residues: CASSVGGDPYTEAFF. CDR3 bases: TGTGCCAGCAGCGTAGGGGGAGACCCCTACACTGAAGCTTTCTTT.

This chain joins TRBV28 and TRBJ1-2; D may be TRBD1 (6 bases). V was cut by 7 bases and J by 3 bases, with 12 bases left in between. The CDR3 runs 13 residues. Germline assignment: CDR1 MDHEN and CDR2 SYDVKM. The CDR3 protein is CASTPQGYYGYTF. CDR3 DNA: TGTGCCAGCACTCCCCAGGGGTACTATGGCTACACCTTC.

This clone came up a few times. This chain joins TRBV2 and TRBJ1-1, with D hard to call. Trimming removed 3 bases from V and 6 bases from J, with 5 bases in between. This CDR3 is 11 amino acids long. The V gene's germline CDR1 is SNHLY and CDR2 FYNNEI. CDR3 region: CASSDTPEAFF. CDR3 coding DNA: TGTGCCAGCAGTGATACTCCTGAAGCTTTCTTT.